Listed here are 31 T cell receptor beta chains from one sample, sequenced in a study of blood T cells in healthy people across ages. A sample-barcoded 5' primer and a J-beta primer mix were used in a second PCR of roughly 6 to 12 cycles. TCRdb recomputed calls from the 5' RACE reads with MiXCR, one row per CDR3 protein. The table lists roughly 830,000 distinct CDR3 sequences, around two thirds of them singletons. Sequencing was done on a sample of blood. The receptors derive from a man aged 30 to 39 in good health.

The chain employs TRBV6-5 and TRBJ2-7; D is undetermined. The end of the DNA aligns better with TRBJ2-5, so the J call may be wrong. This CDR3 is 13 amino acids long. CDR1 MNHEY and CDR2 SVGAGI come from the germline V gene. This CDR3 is CASSYEKDGTQYF. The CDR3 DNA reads TGTGCCAGCAGTTACGAGAAGGATGGGACCCAGTACTTC.

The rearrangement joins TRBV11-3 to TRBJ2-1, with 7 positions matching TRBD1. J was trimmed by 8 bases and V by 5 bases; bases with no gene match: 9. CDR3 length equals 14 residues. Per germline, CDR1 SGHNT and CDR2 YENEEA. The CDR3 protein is CASSNTGDLYEQFF. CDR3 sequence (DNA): TGTGCCAGCAGCAACACAGGGGATCTCTATGAGCAGTTCTTC. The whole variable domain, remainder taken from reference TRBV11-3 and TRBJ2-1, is EAGVVQSPRYKIIEKKQPVAFWCNPISGHNTLYWYLQNLGQGPELLIRYENEEAVDDSQLPKDRFSAERLKGVDSTLKIQPAELGDSAVYLCASSNTGDLYEQFFGPGTRLTVL.

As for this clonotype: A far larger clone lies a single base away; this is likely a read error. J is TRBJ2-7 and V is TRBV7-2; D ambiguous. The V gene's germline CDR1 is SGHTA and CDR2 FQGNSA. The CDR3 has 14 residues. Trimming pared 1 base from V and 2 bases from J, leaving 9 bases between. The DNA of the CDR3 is TGTGCCAGCAGCTTAGGGCAGTGGGCCTACGAGCAGTACTTC. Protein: CASSLGQWAYEQYF.

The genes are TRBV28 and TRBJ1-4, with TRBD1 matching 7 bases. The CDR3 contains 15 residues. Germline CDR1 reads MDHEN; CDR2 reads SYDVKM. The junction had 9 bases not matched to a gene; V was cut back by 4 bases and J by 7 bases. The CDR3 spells CASSSRQGPGEKLFF. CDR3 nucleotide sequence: TGTGCCAGCAGTTCAAGACAGGGTCCAGGTGAAAAACTGTTTTTT.

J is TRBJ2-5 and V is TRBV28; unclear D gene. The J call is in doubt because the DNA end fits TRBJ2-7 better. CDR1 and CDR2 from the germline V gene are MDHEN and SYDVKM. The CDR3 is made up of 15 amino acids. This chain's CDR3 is CASSLSLPMDYEQYF. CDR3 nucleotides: TGTGCCAGCAGTTTATCACTTCCAATGGACTACGAGCAGTACTTC.

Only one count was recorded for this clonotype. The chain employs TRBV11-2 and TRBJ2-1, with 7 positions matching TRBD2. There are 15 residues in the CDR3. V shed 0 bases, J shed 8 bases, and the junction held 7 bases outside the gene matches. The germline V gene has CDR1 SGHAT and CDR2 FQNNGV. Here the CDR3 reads CASSLDGLVDDEQFF. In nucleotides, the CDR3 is TGTGCCAGCAGCTTAGATGGACTAGTGGACGATGAGCAGTTCTTC.

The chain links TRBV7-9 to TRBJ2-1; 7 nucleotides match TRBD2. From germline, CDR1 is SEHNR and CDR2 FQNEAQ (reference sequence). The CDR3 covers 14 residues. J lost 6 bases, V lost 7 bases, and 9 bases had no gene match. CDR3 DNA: TGTGCCAGCACCGATCCGGGGGGATCCAATGAGCAGTTCTTC. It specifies CASTDPGGSNEQFF. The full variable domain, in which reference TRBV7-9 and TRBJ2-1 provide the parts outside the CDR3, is DTGVSQNPRHKITKRGQNVTFRCDPISEHNRLYWYRQTLGQGPEFLTYFQNEAQLEKSRLLSDRFSAERPKGSFSTLEIQRTEQGDSAMYLCASTDPGGSNEQFFGPGTRLTVL.

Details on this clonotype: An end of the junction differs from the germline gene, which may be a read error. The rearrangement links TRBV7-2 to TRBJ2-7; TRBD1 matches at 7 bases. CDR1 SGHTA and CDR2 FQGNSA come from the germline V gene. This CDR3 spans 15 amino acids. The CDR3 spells CAGSWNGLGGDEQYF. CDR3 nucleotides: TGTGCCGGCAGCTGGAATGGGCTAGGGGGCGACGAGCAGTACTTC.

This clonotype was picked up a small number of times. The CDR3 region has the DNA TGTGCCAGCAGCTCCCACGCCCCTGGGGCCAACGTCCTGACTTTC. Protein sequence: CASSSHAPGANVLTF. The chain links TRBV7-2 to TRBJ2-6; D is uncertain. The germline CDR1 and CDR2 sequences are SGHTA and FQGNSA. The CDR3 runs 15 residues. Trimming removed 4 bases from V and 2 bases from J, with 9 bases in between.

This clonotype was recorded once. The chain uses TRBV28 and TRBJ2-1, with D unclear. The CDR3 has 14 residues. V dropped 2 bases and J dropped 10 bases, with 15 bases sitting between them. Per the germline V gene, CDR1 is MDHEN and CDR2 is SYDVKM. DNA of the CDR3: TGTGCCAGCAGTTTAAGTCAGACCAACGGGGAGCAGTTCTTC. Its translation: CASSLSQTNGEQFF.

CDR3 coding DNA: TGTGCCAGCAGCTTAGAGCATGGGATTAATGGCTACACCTTC. Its protein product is CASSLEHGINGYTF. The chain combines TRBV7-9 with TRBJ1-2; D remains ambiguous. Between the trimmed V and J ends, which lost 1 base and 6 bases, there was a span of 12 bases. Per germline, CDR1 SEHNR and CDR2 FQNEAQ (reference sequence). The CDR3 has 14 residues.

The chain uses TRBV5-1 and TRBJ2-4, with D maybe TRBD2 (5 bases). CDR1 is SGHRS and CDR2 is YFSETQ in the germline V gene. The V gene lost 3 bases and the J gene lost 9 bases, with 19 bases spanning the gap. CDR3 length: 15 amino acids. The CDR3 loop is CASSSTMGSNSIQYF. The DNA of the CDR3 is TGCGCCAGCAGCTCGACGATGGGGAGCAATAGCATTCAGTACTTC.

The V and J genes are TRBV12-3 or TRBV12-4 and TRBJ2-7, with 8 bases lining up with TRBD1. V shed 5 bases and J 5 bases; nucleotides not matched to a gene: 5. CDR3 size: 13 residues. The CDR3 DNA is TGTGCCAGCAGTGTCTCGGACAGGGACGAGCAGTACTTC. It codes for CASSVSDRDEQYF.

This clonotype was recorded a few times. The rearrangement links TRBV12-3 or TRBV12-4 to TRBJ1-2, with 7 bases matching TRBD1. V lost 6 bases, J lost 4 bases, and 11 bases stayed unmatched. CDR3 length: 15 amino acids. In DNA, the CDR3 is TGTGCCAGCAGCTTCTACGAACGGGACAGCTATGGCTACACCTTC. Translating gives CASSFYERDSYGYTF.

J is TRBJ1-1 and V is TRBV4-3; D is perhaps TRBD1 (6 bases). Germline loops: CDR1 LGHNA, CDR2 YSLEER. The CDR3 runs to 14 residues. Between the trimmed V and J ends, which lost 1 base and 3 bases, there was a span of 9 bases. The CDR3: CASSQVNRDTEAFF. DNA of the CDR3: TGCGCCAGCAGCCAAGTAAACAGGGACACTGAAGCTTTCTTT.

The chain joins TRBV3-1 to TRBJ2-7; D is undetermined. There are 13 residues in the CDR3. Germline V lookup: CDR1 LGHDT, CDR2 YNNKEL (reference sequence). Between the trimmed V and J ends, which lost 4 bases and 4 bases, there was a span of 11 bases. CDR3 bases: TGTGCCAGCAGCCTAGAGACCATTTACGAGCAGTACTTC. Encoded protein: CASSLETIYEQYF.

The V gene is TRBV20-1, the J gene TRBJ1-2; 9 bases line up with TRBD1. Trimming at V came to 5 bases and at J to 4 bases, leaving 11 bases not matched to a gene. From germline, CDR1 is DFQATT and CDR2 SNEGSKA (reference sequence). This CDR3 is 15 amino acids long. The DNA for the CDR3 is TGCAGTGCTGTCCCCCAAGGACAGGGGATCTATGGCTACACCTTC. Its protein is CSAVPQGQGIYGYTF.

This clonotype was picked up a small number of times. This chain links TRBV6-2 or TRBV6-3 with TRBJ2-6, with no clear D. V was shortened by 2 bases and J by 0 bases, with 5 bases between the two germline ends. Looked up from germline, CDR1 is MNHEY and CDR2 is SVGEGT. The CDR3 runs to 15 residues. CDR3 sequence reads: CASSYGHSGANVLTF. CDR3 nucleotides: TGTGCCAGCAGTTACGGGCACTCTGGGGCCAACGTCCTGACTTTC.

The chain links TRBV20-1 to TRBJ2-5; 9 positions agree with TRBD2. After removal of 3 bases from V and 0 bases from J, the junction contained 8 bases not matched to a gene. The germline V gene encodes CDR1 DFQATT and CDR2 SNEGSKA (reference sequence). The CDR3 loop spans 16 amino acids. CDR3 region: CSASRLAGMYQETQYF. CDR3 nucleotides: TGCAGTGCTAGCAGGCTAGCGGGGATGTACCAAGAGACCCAGTACTTC.

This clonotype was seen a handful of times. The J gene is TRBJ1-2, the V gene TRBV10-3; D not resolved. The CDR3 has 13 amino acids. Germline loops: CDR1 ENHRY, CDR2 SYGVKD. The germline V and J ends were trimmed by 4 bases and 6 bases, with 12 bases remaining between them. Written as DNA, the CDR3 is TGTGCCATCAGTGCGGCAGAGGTGAATGGCTACACCTTC. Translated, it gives CAISAAEVNGYTF.

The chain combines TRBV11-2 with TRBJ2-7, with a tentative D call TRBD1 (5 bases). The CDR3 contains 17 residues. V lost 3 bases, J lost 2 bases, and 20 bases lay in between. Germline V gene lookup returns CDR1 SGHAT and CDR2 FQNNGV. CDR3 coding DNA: TGTGCCAGCAGCTTCAGATTGGGGTCGACAGCTACCTACGAGCAGTACTTC. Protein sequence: CASSFRLGSTATYEQYF.

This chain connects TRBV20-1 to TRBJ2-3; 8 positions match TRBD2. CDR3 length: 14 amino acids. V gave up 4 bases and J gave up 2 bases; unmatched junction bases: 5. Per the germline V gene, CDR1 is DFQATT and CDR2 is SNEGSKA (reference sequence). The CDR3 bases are TGCAGTGCTACCAAACTAGCGGTCACAGATACGCAGTATTTT. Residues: CSATKLAVTDTQYF.

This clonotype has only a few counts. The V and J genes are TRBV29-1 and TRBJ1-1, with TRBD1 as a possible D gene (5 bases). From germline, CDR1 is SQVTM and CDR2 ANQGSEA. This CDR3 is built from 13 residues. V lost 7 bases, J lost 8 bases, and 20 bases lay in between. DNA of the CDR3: TGCAGCGGGCGTGGGGGAGCACGGACCGAAGCTTTCTTT. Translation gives CSGRGGARTEAFF.

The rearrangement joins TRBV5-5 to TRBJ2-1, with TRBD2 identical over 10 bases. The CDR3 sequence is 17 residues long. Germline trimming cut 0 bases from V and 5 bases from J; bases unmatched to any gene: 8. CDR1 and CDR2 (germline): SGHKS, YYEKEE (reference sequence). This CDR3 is CASSLVLAGGRNNEQFF. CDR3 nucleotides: TGTGCCAGCAGCTTGGTCTTAGCGGGGGGTCGGAACAATGAGCAGTTCTTC. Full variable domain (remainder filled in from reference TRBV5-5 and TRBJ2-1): DAGVTQSPTHLIKTRGQQVTLRCSPISGHKSVSWYQQVLGQGPQFIFQYYEKEERGRGNFPDRFSARQFPNYSSELNVNALLLGDSALYLCASSLVLAGGRNNEQFFGPGTRLTVL.

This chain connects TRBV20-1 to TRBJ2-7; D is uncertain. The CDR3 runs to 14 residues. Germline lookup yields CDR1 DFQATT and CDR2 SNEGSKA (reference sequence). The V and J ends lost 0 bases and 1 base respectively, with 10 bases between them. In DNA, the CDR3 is TGCAGTGCTAGAGATTACGAGACATCCTACGAGCAGTACTTC. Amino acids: CSARDYETSYEQYF.

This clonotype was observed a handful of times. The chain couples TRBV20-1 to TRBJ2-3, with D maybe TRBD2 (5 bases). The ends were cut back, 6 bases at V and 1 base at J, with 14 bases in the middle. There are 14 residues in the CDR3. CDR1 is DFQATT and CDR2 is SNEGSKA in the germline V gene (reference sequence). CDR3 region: CSAAILGGTDTQYF. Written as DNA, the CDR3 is TGCAGTGCGGCTATACTAGGCGGCACAGATACGCAGTATTTT.

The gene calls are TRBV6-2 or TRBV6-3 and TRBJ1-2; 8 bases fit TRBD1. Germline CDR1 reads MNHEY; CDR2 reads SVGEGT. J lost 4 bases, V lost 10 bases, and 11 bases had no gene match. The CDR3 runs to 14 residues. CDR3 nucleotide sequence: TGTGCCATCCGGGACAGGATGAACGGCTATGGCTACACCTTC. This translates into CAIRDRMNGYGYTF.

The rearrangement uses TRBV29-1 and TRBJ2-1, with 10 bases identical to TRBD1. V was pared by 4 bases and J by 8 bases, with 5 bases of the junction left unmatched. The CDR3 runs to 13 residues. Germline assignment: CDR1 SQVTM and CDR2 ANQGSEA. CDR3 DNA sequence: TGCAGCGTTGGACGGACAGGGGGGTATGAGCAGTTCTTC. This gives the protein CSVGRTGGYEQFF.

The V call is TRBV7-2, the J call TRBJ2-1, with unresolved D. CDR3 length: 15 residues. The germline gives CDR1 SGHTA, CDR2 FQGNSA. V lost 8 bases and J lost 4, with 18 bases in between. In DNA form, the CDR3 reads TGTGCCAGCGGCCTGGCAATCAACATATACAATGAGCAGTTCTTC. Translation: CASGLAINIYNEQFF.

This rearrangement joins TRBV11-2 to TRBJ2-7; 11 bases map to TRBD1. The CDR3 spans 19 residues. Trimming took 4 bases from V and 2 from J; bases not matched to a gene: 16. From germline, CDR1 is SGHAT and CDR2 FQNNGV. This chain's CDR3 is CASSSVTGTGGLNPYEQYF. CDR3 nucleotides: TGTGCCAGCAGCTCAGTAACCGGGACAGGGGGACTTAACCCCTACGAGCAGTACTTC.

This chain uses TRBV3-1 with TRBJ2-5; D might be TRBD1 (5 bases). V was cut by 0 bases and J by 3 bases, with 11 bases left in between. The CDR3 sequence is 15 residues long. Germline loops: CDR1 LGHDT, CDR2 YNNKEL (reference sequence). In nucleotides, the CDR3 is TGTGCCAGCAGCCAAGAGCTAGGGGTTGAAGAGACCCAGTACTTC. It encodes CASSQELGVEETQYF.